The 27 T cell receptor beta chains in this list originate from one sample, sequenced in a study of blood T cell repertoires in COVID-19. Assay: immunoSEQ multiplex PCR; the TCRdb copy retains only in-frame clones and omits some. This table has 120,000 or so clones, roughly 89% appearing once. Sequencing input: PBMCs or T cells enriched from blood (not recorded which). The receptors here all came from a woman aged 25 to 39 who had recovered from COVID-19.

The chain recombines TRBV4-2 with TRBJ2-1, with 13 bases matching TRBD2. This CDR3 region has 16 residues. J was trimmed by 9 bases and V by 1 base; bases with no gene match: 6. Germline loops: CDR1 LGHNA, CDR2 YNFKEQ. The CDR3 loop reads CASSQGTSGSRAEQFF. The CDR3 nucleotides are TGTGCCAGCAGCCAAGGGACTAGCGGGAGTCGCGCTGAGCAGTTCTTC.

This clone was counted a single time. For the CDR3, the DNA is TGTGCTAGTGGTACCCGGACAGAGCTGTCCGGGACCCAGTACTTC. Protein: CASGTRTELSGTQYF. J is TRBJ2-5 and V is TRBV12-5, with TRBD1 as a possible D gene (6 bases). Per the germline V gene, CDR1 is LGHNT and CDR2 is FRNRAP. Deletions cut 5 bases from V and 7 bases from J, with 20 bases between. CDR3 length: 15 amino acids.

The rearrangement joins TRBV7-2 to TRBJ1-3; no reliable D call. CDR1 is SGHTA and CDR2 is FQGNSA in the germline V gene. The CDR3 extends over 14 amino acids. Trimming took 2 bases from V and 4 from J, leaving 9 bases between them. CDR3 residues: CASSLSPQGNTIYF. CDR3 coding DNA: TGTGCCAGCAGCTTATCCCCCCAGGGAAACACCATATATTTT.

The V and J genes are TRBV15 and TRBJ2-7; D unresolved. The CDR3 totals 15 residues. Germline loops: CDR1 LNHNV, CDR2 YYDKDF (reference sequence). With 0 bases removed from V and 3 bases from J, the gap between germline ends came to 12 bases. CDR3 loop: CATSRDIAMVYEQYF. In DNA, the CDR3 is TGTGCCACCAGCAGAGATATCGCTATGGTCTACGAGCAGTACTTC.

The rearrangement links TRBV5-1 to TRBJ2-7, with TRBD1 as a possible D gene (6 bases). CDR1 is SGHRS and CDR2 is YFSETQ in the germline V gene. CDR3 size: 14 residues. V lost 2 bases to trimming and J lost 7 bases, with 16 bases between them. CDR3 amino acids: CASSFDSRGGEQYF. The CDR3 DNA is TGCGCCAGCAGCTTTGACTCGAGAGGGGGTGAGCAGTACTTC.

This clone was seen just once. The V call is TRBV4-3, the J call TRBJ2-1; D is possibly TRBD2 (5 bases). CDR3 length equals 13 residues. The germline V and J ends were trimmed by 1 base and 10 bases, with 11 bases remaining between them. Germline CDR1 LGHNA, CDR2 YSLEER. CDR3 coding DNA: TGCGCCAGCAGCCAAGTCCGGGATGGGGAGCAGTTCTTC. Encoded protein: CASSQVRDGEQFF.

The chain joins TRBV7-9 to TRBJ2-2; 10 bases align to TRBD2. This CDR3 region has 13 residues. The V and J ends lost 8 bases and 4 bases, in that order; junction bases with no gene match: 1. Germline V gene data show CDR1 as SEHNR and CDR2 as FQNEAQ (reference sequence). The CDR3 sequence: CASPSGSTGELFF. CDR3 DNA: TGTGCCAGCCCTAGCGGGAGCACCGGGGAGCTGTTTTTT. The variable domain in full, completed from reference TRBV7-9 and TRBJ2-2, reads DTGVSQNPRHKITKRGQNVTFRCDPISEHNRLYWYRQTLGQGPEFLTYFQNEAQLEKSRLLSDRFSAERPKGSFSTLEIQRTEQGDSAMYLCASPSGSTGELFFGEGSRLTVL.

The rearrangement links TRBV28 to TRBJ2-7; 10 positions agree with TRBD1. Germline values: CDR1 MDHEN, CDR2 SYDVKM. V shed 8 bases, J shed 4 bases, and the junction held 5 bases outside the gene matches. The CDR3 extends over 13 amino acids. Here the CDR3 reads CASGPGQGYEQYF. CDR3 nucleotides: TGTGCCAGCGGGCCGGGACAGGGGTACGAGCAGTACTTC. Full variable domain (missing parts from reference TRBV28 and TRBJ2-7): DVKVTQSSRYLVKRTGEKVFLECVQDMDHENMFWYRQDPGLGLRLIYFSYDVKMKEKGDIPEGYSVSREKKERFSLILESASTNQTSMYLCASGPGQGYEQYFGPGTRLTVT.

The V call is TRBV28, the J call TRBJ1-2; weak D call: TRBD1 (5 bases). This CDR3 is 14 amino acids long. The V end was cut by 2 bases, the J end by 8 bases, with 15 bases between. The germline V gene encodes CDR1 MDHEN and CDR2 SYDVKM. CDR3 DNA sequence: TGTGCCAGCAGTTTACCCCCGGGGGGAAGAGGCTACACCTTC. It specifies CASSLPPGGRGYTF.

The V and J genes are TRBV18 and TRBJ1-2, with 7 bases lining up with TRBD1. Losses at the gene ends were 3 bases for V and 4 bases for J; bases not matched to a gene: 5. Germline V gives CDR1 KGHSH, CDR2 LQKENI. The CDR3 runs 14 residues. CDR3 residues: CASSPSQGIYGYTF. The CDR3 DNA sequence: TGTGCCAGCTCACCTTCACAGGGGATCTATGGCTACACCTTC.

This rearrangement joins TRBV27 to TRBJ1-4; D possibly corresponds to TRBD1 (6 bases). V was trimmed by 7 bases and J by 7 bases, leaving 13 bases between them. Germline CDR1 reads MNHEY; CDR2 reads SMNVEV (reference sequence). This CDR3 has 13 residues. The CDR3 reads CASILTGAEKLFF. DNA of the CDR3: TGTGCCAGCATTCTGACAGGCGCTGAAAAACTGTTTTTT.

J is TRBJ2-1 and V is TRBV10-2; TRBD2 matches at 13 bases. Germline lookup yields CDR1 WSHSY and CDR2 SAAADI. The CDR3 sequence is 18 residues long. V lost 6 bases to trimming and J lost 0 bases; unmatched junction nucleotides: 8. The CDR3: CASRKLAGGLRSYNEQFF. As DNA, the CDR3 is TGCGCCAGCAGAAAACTAGCGGGAGGGCTCCGCTCCTACAATGAGCAGTTCTTC.

Worth noting for this clone: One end of the junction is discordant with germline, which a read error may explain. The genes are TRBV7-7 and TRBJ2-3; tentative D call: TRBD1 (6 bases). This CDR3 is 12 amino acids long. The germline V gene encodes CDR1 SSHAT and CDR2 FNYEAQ (reference sequence). DNA for the CDR3: TGTGCTAGCAGTCCAACAGGGGATACGCAGTATTTT. This codes for CASSPTGDTQYF. Full variable domain (remainder filled in from reference TRBV7-7 and TRBJ2-3): GAGVSQSPRYKVTKRGQDVTLRCDPISSHATLYWYQQALGQGPEFLTYFNYEAQPDKSGLPSDRFSAERPEGSISTLTIQRTEQRDSAMYRCASSPTGDTQYFGPGTRLTVL.

The chain links TRBV14 to TRBJ1-2; D is possibly TRBD1 (5 bases). V was trimmed by 4 bases and J by 8 bases, leaving 20 bases between them. The germline gives CDR1 SGHDN, CDR2 FVKESK. This CDR3 spans 15 amino acids. Here the CDR3 reads CASSLQAGITGGYTF. The CDR3 coding sequence is TGTGCCAGCAGCCTGCAAGCTGGCATTACAGGCGGCTACACCTTC. Using reference TRBV14 and TRBJ1-2 for the parts outside the CDR3, the full variable domain is EAGVTQFPSHSVIEKGQTVTLRCDPISGHDNLYWYRRVMGKEIKFLLHFVKESKQDESGMPNNRFLAERTGGTYSTLKVQPAELEDSGVYFCASSLQAGITGGYTFGSGTRLTVV.

The V call is TRBV5-1, the J call TRBJ1-1; 8 bases are a match to TRBD1. V gave up 5 bases and J gave up 4 bases; unmatched junction bases: 7. Germline V CDR1 and CDR2: SGHRS, YFSETQ. The CDR3 length is 14 residues. The DNA of the CDR3 is TGCGCCAGCAGATTACAGGGGGAGAGCACTGAAGCTTTCTTT. It translates to CASRLQGESTEAFF.

The rearrangement links TRBV11-2 to TRBJ1-2, with unresolved D. CDR3 size: 11 residues. Trimming shortened V by 10 bases and J by 6 bases, and 12 bases separated the two germline ends. Germline CDR1 reads SGHAT; CDR2 reads FQNNGV. DNA for the CDR3: TGTGCCACACCAGCGGGCGATGGCTACACCTTC. Its translation is CATPAGDGYTF.

This chain joins TRBV5-4 and TRBJ2-2; 11 nucleotides line up with TRBD2. V shed 5 bases, J shed 1 base, and the junction held 4 bases outside the gene matches. CDR3 length equals 16 residues. Germline V gene data show CDR1 as SGHNT and CDR2 as YYREEE (reference sequence). CDR3 loop: CASRPGLAGNTGELFF. In nucleotides, the CDR3 is TGTGCCAGCAGACCTGGACTAGCGGGGAACACCGGGGAGCTGTTTTTT. The full variable domain, in which reference TRBV5-4 and TRBJ2-2 provide the parts outside the CDR3, is ETGVTQSPTHLIKTRGQQVTLRCSSQSGHNTVSWYQQALGQGPQFIFQYYREEENGRGNFPPRFSGLQFPNYSSELNVNALELDDSALYLCASRPGLAGNTGELFFGEGSRLTVL.

The gene calls are TRBV7-3 and TRBJ2-3, with TRBD2 matching over 10 bases. Germline CDR1 is SGHTA and CDR2 is FQGTGA. The junction had 10 bases not matched to a gene; V was cut back by 5 bases and J by 5 bases. The CDR3 length is 16 residues. As DNA, the CDR3 is TGTGCCAGCAGCCAGCGCCTAGCGGGAGATGGAGATACGCAGTATTTT. Protein product: CASSQRLAGDGDTQYF.

This chain links TRBV5-1 with TRBJ2-3; 10 bases align to TRBD2. Germline assignment: CDR1 SGHRS and CDR2 YFSETQ. This CDR3 is built from 17 residues. The V segment lost 1 base and the J segment 2 bases; nucleotides outside the gene matches: 7. CDR3 residues: CASSLTSGATLTDTQYF. Written as DNA, the CDR3 is TGCGCCAGCAGCTTGACTAGCGGGGCCACTCTCACAGATACGCAGTATTTT.

This chain connects TRBV28 to TRBJ2-7, with TRBD2 matching 9 bases. Per the germline V gene, CDR1 is MDHEN and CDR2 is SYDVKM. V was pared by 5 bases and J by 2 bases, with 7 bases of the junction left unmatched. The CDR3 consists of 15 residues. This CDR3 reads CASSAGLAKTYEQYF. As DNA, the CDR3 is TGTGCCAGCAGTGCTGGACTAGCGAAGACCTACGAGCAGTACTTC.

This clone came up once. CDR3 loop: CASSSAGLETYEQYF. CDR3 nucleotides: TGTGCCAGCAGTTCGGCGGGACTGGAAACCTACGAGCAGTACTTC. The chain has TRBV27 and TRBJ2-7, with D possibly TRBD2 on 6 matching bases. Germline V CDR1 and CDR2: MNHEY, SMNVEV (reference sequence). This CDR3 contains 15 residues. V lost 4 bases to trimming and J lost 2 bases, with 15 bases between them.

V and J are TRBV19 and TRBJ2-1; D perhaps matches TRBD2 (5 bases). The CDR3 is 14 amino acids. The V gene's germline CDR1 is LNHDA and CDR2 SQIVND (reference sequence). V was trimmed by 1 base and J by 5 bases, leaving 9 bases between them. CDR3 bases: TGTGCCAGTAGTATAGCTAGAGGGAACAATGAGCAGTTCTTC. It specifies CASSIARGNNEQFF.

The chain recombines TRBV4-3 with TRBJ2-1; the D gene is possibly TRBD2 (5 bases). The CDR3 is 14 amino acids. Germline CDR1 and CDR2: LGHNA and YSLEER. V was trimmed by 3 bases and J by 9 bases, leaving 15 bases between them. CDR3 protein: CASSQYAGLAEQFF. CDR3 DNA: TGCGCCAGCAGCCAGTATGCGGGCCTGGCTGAGCAGTTCTTC.

This chain connects TRBV6-5 to TRBJ2-3, with TRBD2 matching 9 bases. V was clipped by 6 bases and J by 1 base; unmatched bases: 5. The CDR3 contains 15 residues. Germline assignment: CDR1 MNHEY and CDR2 SVGAGI. The CDR3 sequence: CASSALAGGTDTQYF. In DNA form, the CDR3 reads TGTGCCAGCAGCGCGTTAGCGGGAGGCACAGATACGCAGTATTTT.

This clone has just a few counts. The chain recombines TRBV28 with TRBJ2-7; 11 bases match TRBD1. This CDR3 is built from 15 residues. V trimming: 4 bases; J trimming: 6 bases; junction bases outside the gene matches: 8. Germline values: CDR1 MDHEN, CDR2 SYDVKM. The CDR3 DNA reads TGTGCCAGCAGTTCGCCGGGACAGGGGGTTGGCGAGCAGTACTTC. The encoded protein is CASSSPGQGVGEQYF.

This rearrangement joins TRBV2 to TRBJ1-5, with D uncertain. Trimming left V 5 bases short and J 3 bases short, with 14 bases between. Germline V gene sequence: CDR1 SNHLY, CDR2 FYNNEI. The CDR3 consists of 15 residues. The DNA for the CDR3 is TGTGCCAGCAGTCCGGGAAGGGCCCCCAATCAGCCCCAGCATTTT. It encodes CASSPGRAPNQPQHF. The variable domain in full, completed from reference TRBV2 and TRBJ1-5, reads EPEVTQTPSHQVTQMGQEVILRCVPISNHLYFYWYRQILGQKVEFLVSFYNNEISEKSEIFDDQFSVERPDGSNFTLKIRSTKLEDSAMYFCASSPGRAPNQPQHFGDGTRLSIL.

Only one count was recorded for this clone. The chain joins TRBV10-3 to TRBJ2-7; TRBD2 matches at 9 bases. CDR1 is ENHRY and CDR2 is SYGVKD in the germline V gene. V trimming: 2 bases; J trimming: 2 bases; junction bases outside the gene matches: 7. This CDR3 has 16 amino acids. The CDR3: CAISEGGLASTYEQYF. CDR3 coding DNA: TGTGCCATCAGTGAGGGGGGACTAGCATCCACCTACGAGCAGTACTTC.